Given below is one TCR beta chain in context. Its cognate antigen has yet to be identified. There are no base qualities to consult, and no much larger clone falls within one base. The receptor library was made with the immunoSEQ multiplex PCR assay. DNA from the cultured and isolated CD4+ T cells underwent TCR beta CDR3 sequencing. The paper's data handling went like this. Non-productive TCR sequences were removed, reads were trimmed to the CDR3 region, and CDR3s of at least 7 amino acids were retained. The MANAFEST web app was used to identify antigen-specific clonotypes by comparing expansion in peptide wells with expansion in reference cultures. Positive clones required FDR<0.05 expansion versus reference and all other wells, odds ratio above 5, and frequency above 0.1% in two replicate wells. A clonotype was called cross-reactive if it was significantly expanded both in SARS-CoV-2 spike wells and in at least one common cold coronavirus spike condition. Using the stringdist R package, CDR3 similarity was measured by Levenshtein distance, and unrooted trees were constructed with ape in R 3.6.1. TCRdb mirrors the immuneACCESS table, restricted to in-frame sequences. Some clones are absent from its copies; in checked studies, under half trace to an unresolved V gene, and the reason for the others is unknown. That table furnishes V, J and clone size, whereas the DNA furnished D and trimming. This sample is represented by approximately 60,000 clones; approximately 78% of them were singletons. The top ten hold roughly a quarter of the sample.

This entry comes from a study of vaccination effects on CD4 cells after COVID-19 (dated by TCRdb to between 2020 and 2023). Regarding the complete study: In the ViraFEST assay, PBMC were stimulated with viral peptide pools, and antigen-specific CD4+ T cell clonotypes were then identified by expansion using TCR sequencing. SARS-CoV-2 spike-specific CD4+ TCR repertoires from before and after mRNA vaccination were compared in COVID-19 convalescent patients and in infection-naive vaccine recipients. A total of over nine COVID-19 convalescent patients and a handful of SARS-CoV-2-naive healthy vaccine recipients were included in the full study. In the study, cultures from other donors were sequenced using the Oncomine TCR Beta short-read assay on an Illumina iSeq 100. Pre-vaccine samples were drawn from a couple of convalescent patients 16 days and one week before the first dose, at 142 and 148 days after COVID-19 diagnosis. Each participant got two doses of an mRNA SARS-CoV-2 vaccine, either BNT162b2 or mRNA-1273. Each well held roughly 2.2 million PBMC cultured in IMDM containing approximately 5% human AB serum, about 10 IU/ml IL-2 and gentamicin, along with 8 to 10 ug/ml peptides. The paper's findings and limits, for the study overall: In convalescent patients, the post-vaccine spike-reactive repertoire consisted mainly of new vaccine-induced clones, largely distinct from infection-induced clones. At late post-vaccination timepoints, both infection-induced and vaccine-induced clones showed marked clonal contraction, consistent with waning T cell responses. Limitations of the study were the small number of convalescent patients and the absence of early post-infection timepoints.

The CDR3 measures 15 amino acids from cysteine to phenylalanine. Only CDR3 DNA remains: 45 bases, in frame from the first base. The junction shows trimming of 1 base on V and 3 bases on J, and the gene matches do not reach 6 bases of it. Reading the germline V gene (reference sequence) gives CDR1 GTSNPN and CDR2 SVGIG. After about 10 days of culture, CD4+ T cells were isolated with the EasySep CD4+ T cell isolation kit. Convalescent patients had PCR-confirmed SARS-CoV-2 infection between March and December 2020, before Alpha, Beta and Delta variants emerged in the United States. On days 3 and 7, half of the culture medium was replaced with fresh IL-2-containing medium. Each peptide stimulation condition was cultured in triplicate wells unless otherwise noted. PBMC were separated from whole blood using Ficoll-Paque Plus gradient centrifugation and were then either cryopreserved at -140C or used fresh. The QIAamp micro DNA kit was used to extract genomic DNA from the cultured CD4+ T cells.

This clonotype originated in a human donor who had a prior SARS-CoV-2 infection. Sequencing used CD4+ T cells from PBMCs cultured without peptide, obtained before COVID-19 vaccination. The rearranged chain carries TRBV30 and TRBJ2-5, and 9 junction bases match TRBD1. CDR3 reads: CAWSEGTGWKETQYF. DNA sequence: TGTGCCTGGAGTGAGGGGACAGGGTGGAAAGAGACCCAGTACTTC.